This T cell receptor (beta chain) stems from a study of blood T cell repertoires in COVID-19 (dated by TCRdb to between 2020 and 2021). The study in broad terms: Collaborator samples came from the United States, Italy and Spain and covered acute and convalescent phases of COVID-19. The prospective study material was composed of cDNA or gDNA derived from T cells, B-cell-depleted T cells, or PBMCs. The dataset comprised deeply sampled blood TCRbeta repertoires from subjects exposed to, actively infected with, or recovered from COVID-19. The repertoires were released in a freely available public database meant as a resource for research on the immune response to SARS-CoV-2. Samples were obtained from the ongoing ImmuneRACE study (first 160 participants) and from 950 to 1,500 subjects provided by 6 global collaborators. Sample metadata almost always included a de-identified subject ID, COVID-19 status, age in years and sex. Where HLA class I and class II types were available, the types were taken from metadata supplied by the sample provider, not from assay-based typing.

This clone was recorded once. Which antigen it targets is not known. Qualities for individual bases were not recorded, and no much larger clone is one base off. Via the germline V gene (reference sequence), CDR1 is LNHNV and CDR2 YYDKDF. Spanning cysteine to phenylalanine, the CDR3 consists of 16 amino acids. Only the CDR3 region is kept as DNA, spanning 48 bases read in frame from base 1. Compared with germline, V lacks 4 bases and J lacks 6 bases; bases without a gene match: 8. Here is what the overall study found, with its caveats: Clinical and demographic metadata were provided uncurated, with the amount varying by source and participant.

The collaborating institutions used their own protocols to collect whole blood in K2EDTA tubes. For TCRbeta analysis, collaborator samples were shipped as frozen whole blood, as isolated PBMCs, or as DNA extracted from either sample type. TCRbeta CDR3 regions were amplified from genomic DNA by means of the immunoSEQ Assay, a bias-controlled multiplex PCR. Concerning the study's data processing: The number of nucleated cells in each sample was estimated by amplification of reference gene primers within the assay. To quantify the absolute abundance of each unique TCRbeta CDR3 rearrangement, sequence reads were collapsed and filtered. For each sample, productive Simpson clonality was calculated as the square root of Simpson's diversity index over productive rearrangements. TCRdb mirrors the immuneACCESS table, restricted to in-frame sequences. Some clones are absent from its copies; in checked studies, under half trace to an unresolved V gene, and the reason for the others is unknown. The D gene and trimming were derived from the DNA, and the V and J assignments and clone size from that table. This sample holds roughly 97,000 clones; approximately 91% were observed only once. Jointly, the top ten make up 4.5% to 5.5% of the sample.

The specimen sequenced was peripheral blood. The receptor was isolated from a human donor in a cohort sampled during active COVID-19. The sequence is built from TRBV15 and TRBJ2-4; TRBD2 matches 11 bases in the middle. CDR3 loop: CATSTTSGGDLNIQYF. The nucleotide sequence reads as follows: TGTGCCACCAGCACCACTAGCGGGGGAGACTTAAACATTCAGTACTTC.